This note documents a single T cell receptor beta chain sequence. Its antigen is not identified. The CDR3 spans 13 residues. The germline V gene encodes CDR1 SGHRS and CDR2 YFSETQ. TCRdb reanalyzed the 5' RACE reads and collapses them to one entry per CDR3 protein, without DNA. In total, the table holds roughly 390,000 distinct CDR3 sequences. This specimen comes from a study of T cells expressing NK-cell markers. Study in general: Researchers got TCR beta repertoires out of sorted CD3+CD56+NKG2C+, CD3+CD56+NKG2C- and CD3+CD56-NKG2C+ T cells. Seven HCMV-seropositive donors and one seronegative donor made up the eight sequenced donors.

General study points: Among CD8+ T cells from several donors, dominant NKG2C+ clonotypes accounted for roughly 1.0-7.0%. Several of the donors also had these clonotypes leading their CD3+CD56-NKG2C+ fraction.

This sequence originates from a woman between 45 and 65 years old in good health. V usage is TRBV5-1 and J usage is TRBJ2-2. Sequenced input: blood T cells: a sorted CD56 or NKG2C T cell subset, CD4+ or CD8+ T cells, or bulk PBMC T cells (not recorded which). CDR3 sequence reads: CASSPISTGELFF.